This TCR beta chain was captured in a study of vaccination and CD4 T cells after COVID-19. Whole-study context: The convalescent group had six males, four females, seven Caucasians, two Asians, one multiracial.

A remark on this clonotype: The antigen is undetermined.

Study-wide results and caveats: Among reactive clones from convalescent patients, a median around 84% appeared only post-vaccination.

Sequenced with the Oncomine TCR Beta short-read assay was DNA taken from cultured CD4+ T cells. TCRdb reprocessed the PCR reads with MiXCR, giving one entry per CDR3 protein. The sample shows 20,000 or so distinct CDR3 sequences, approximately 50% of them seen only once. The germline CDR1 and CDR2 sequences are DFQATT and SNEGSKA (reference sequence). The V and J ends lost 7 bases and 7 bases, in that order; junction bases with no gene match: 7. The CDR3 totals 12 residues. Treatment described: approximately nine-day PBMC culture with coronavirus spike peptide pools or control peptides (ViraFEST assay). Alongside around 10 IU/ml IL-2 and 9 to 10 ug/ml peptide pools, PBMCs were cultured at two million per well.

Sample: cultured CD4+ T cells from blood. The sequence came from a human donor with COVID-19. The chain links TRBV20-1 to TRBJ2-1, with 7 bases matching TRBD1. CDR3 region: CSVVRDSNEQFF. The CDR3 DNA sequence: TGCAGTGTCGTCCGGGACAGTAATGAGCAGTTCTTC.